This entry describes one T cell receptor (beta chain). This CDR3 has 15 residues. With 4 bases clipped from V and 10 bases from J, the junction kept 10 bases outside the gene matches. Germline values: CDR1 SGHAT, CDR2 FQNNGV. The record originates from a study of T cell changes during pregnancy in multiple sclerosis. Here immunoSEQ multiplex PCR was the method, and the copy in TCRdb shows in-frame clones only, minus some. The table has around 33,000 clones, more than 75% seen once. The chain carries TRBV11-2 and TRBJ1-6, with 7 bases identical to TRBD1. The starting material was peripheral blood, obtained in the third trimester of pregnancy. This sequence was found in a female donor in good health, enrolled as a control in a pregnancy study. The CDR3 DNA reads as TGTGCCAGCAGCTCCTTGCAGGGGGTTAAATCACCCCTCCACTTT. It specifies CASSSLQGVKSPLHF.